The 26 T cell receptor beta chains below were found in one sample sequenced in a study of neoadjuvant anti-PD-1 for oral cavity cancer. Data came from immunoSEQ multiplex PCR; TCRdb stores just in-frame clones and leaves some out. The table has some 71,000 clones, around 83% seen once. The material sequenced was PBMCs, taken before nivolumab (anti-PD-1) treatment. These receptors were taken from a person between 35 and 79 years old with oral cavity squamous cell carcinoma.

The rearrangement joins TRBV5-6 to TRBJ1-2, with 11 bases lining up with TRBD1. Trimming removed 3 bases from V and 4 bases from J; junction bases left unmatched: 2. The CDR3 length is 14 residues. Germline-derived CDR1 and CDR2 are SGHDT and YYEEEE. The CDR3 reads CASSWDRGSYGYTF. In nucleotides, the CDR3 is TGTGCCAGCAGCTGGGACAGGGGGTCCTATGGCTACACCTTC.

This chain connects TRBV2 to TRBJ2-2; no firm D call. Trimming removed 7 bases from V and 0 bases from J, with 12 bases in between. This CDR3 region has 15 residues. CDR1 and CDR2 from the germline V gene are SNHLY and FYNNEI. CDR3 protein: CASKARQTNTGELFF. The CDR3 DNA reads TGTGCCAGCAAGGCCAGACAAACGAACACCGGGGAGCTGTTTTTT.

The V and J genes are TRBV2 and TRBJ1-5, with unresolved D. The germline gives CDR1 SNHLY, CDR2 FYNNEI. The CDR3 is made up of 12 amino acids. V shed 5 bases and J shed 5 bases, with 7 bases lying between them. DNA of the CDR3: TGTGCCAGCAGTACGGATTATCAGCCCCAGCATTTT. This gives the protein CASSTDYQPQHF.

V gene TRBV5-1 combines with J gene TRBJ2-3, with no clear D. Germline V gives CDR1 SGHRS, CDR2 YFSETQ. CDR3 size: 14 residues. V lost 4 bases and J lost 6, with 15 bases in between. The CDR3 reads CASSDSSSLDTQYF. CDR3 DNA sequence: TGCGCCAGCAGCGATTCCTCGAGCTTGGATACGCAGTATTTT.

The rearrangement uses TRBV4-1 and TRBJ2-1; D not certain. The CDR3 runs 16 residues. CDR1 and CDR2 from the germline V gene are MGHRA and YSYEKL. Trimming shortened V by 1 base and J by 2 bases, and 12 bases separated the two germline ends. The CDR3 nucleotides are TGCGCCAGCAGCCAAGTGGGGTTGATCCCCTACAATGAGCAGTTCTTC. Encoded protein: CASSQVGLIPYNEQFF.

The chain couples TRBV25-1 to TRBJ1-2, with 9 positions matching TRBD1. V gave up 5 bases and J gave up 5 bases; unmatched junction bases: 12. Germline CDR1 MGHDK, CDR2 SYGVNS. The CDR3 covers 16 residues. The CDR3 is CASSLFTDRGWYGYTF. The CDR3 DNA is TGTGCCAGCAGTCTATTTACGGACAGGGGTTGGTATGGCTACACCTTC.

The chain joins TRBV20-1 to TRBJ1-1, with D unclear. Looked up from germline, CDR1 is DFQATT and CDR2 is SNEGSKA (reference sequence). Between the trimmed V and J ends, which lost 6 bases and 7 bases, there was a span of 12 bases. This CDR3 is built from 11 residues. The CDR3 DNA is TGCAGTGCGCGGGAGGTGGATGAAGCTTTCTTT. Translation gives CSAREVDEAFF.

The chain carries TRBV6-5 and TRBJ1-1; the D is unclear. This CDR3 is built from 15 residues. Looked up from germline, CDR1 is MNHEY and CDR2 is SVGAGI. V was pared by 2 bases and J by 4 bases, with 14 bases between. CDR3 residues: CASSYGSPLGTEAFF. CDR3 in DNA: TGTGCCAGCAGTTACGGTAGTCCACTGGGCACTGAAGCTTTCTTT.

V usage is TRBV29-1 and J usage is TRBJ2-7; TRBD1 or TRBD2 may be the D gene (5 bases each). The V end lost 4 bases, the J end lost 3 bases, and 13 bases lay between the germline ends. Germline V CDR1 and CDR2: SQVTM, ANQGSEA. The CDR3 length is 13 residues. In DNA, the CDR3 is TGCAGCGTTGTGGGGACGTGTTTCTACGAGCAGTACTTC. It translates to CSVVGTCFYEQYF.

The rearrangement links TRBV15 to TRBJ1-2, with a weak D call TRBD1 (5 bases). In germline, CDR1 is LNHNV, CDR2 YYDKDF (reference sequence). This CDR3 has 17 amino acids. V was clipped by 3 bases and J by 4 bases, with 21 bases between them. This chain's CDR3 is CATSSSKPIGTFYGYTF. CDR3 nucleotides: TGTGCCACCAGCAGTTCGAAACCCATAGGGACTTTCTATGGCTACACCTTC.

The CDR3 loop reads CASSKWGLAAYNEQFF. In DNA, the CDR3 is TGTGCCAGCAGCAAATGGGGACTAGCGGCGTACAATGAGCAGTTCTTC. V is TRBV21-1 and J is TRBJ2-1; the table assigns TRBD2, which was not confirmed against the DNA. TRBV21-1 is a pseudogene. This CDR3 has 16 amino acids.

This clone has only one observation. The gene calls are TRBV19 and TRBJ1-4; a possible D gene is TRBD1 (5 bases). The germline V and J ends were trimmed by 5 bases and 0 bases, with 19 bases remaining between them. The CDR3 runs 18 residues. Germline CDR1 is LNHDA and CDR2 is SQIVND (reference sequence). CDR3 in DNA: TGTGCCAGTAGTCCCGGGTGGGGCAGACCATCAACTAATGAAAAACTGTTTTTT. Amino acids: CASSPGWGRPSTNEKLFF.

The V and J genes are TRBV2 and TRBJ2-2, with unresolved D. CDR1 SNHLY and CDR2 FYNNEI come from the germline V gene. CDR3 length equals 14 residues. Trimming left V 6 bases short and J 1 base short, with 9 bases between. CDR3 DNA sequence: TGTGCCAGCAGATGGACCCAGAACACCGGGGAGCTGTTTTTT. Its translation is CASRWTQNTGELFF. Filled out from reference TRBV2 and TRBJ2-2, the complete variable domain reads EPEVTQTPSHQVTQMGQEVILRCVPISNHLYFYWYRQILGQKVEFLVSFYNNEISEKSEIFDDQFSVERPDGSNFTLKIRSTKLEDSAMYFCASRWTQNTGELFFGEGSRLTVL.

This clone was observed once. The chain couples TRBV11-1 to TRBJ2-7; TRBD2 aligns across 11 bases. The trim removed 5 bases at V and 3 bases at J, leaving 15 bases unmatched. In germline, CDR1 is SGHAT, CDR2 FQDESV (reference sequence). The CDR3 is 18 amino acids. The CDR3 nucleotides are TGTGCCAGCAGCCACGGCGGCACCCGGACTAGCGGGCGCTACGAGCAGTACTTC. Protein sequence: CASSHGGTRTSGRYEQYF.

The J gene is TRBJ1-2, the V gene TRBV6-1; D gene ambiguous. The CDR3 runs 14 residues. The germline V gene encodes CDR1 MNHNS and CDR2 SASEGT. Between the trimmed V and J ends, which lost 2 bases and 4 bases, there was a span of 11 bases. In DNA, the CDR3 is TGTGCCAGCAGTGAAATCGCGGGTGGCTATGGCTACACCTTC. Protein sequence: CASSEIAGGYGYTF.

The V gene is TRBV5-5, the J gene TRBJ1-5; D uncertain. Germline lookup yields CDR1 SGHKS and CDR2 YYEKEE (reference sequence). The CDR3 extends over 17 amino acids. Trimming cost V 2 bases and J 1 base, with 16 bases left between them. In DNA form, the CDR3 reads TGTGCCAGCAGCTTCTGGGGTACCAAAGGGAGCAATCAGCCCCAGCATTTT. It translates to CASSFWGTKGSNQPQHF.

V usage is TRBV27 and J usage is TRBJ1-2, with 9 nucleotides matching TRBD1. V shed 0 bases, J shed 3 bases, and the junction held 14 bases outside the gene matches. CDR3 length: 19 amino acids. Germline V gene lookup returns CDR1 MNHEY and CDR2 SMNVEV (reference sequence). CDR3 in amino acids: CASSLSWGTGGNVDYGYTF. The CDR3 DNA sequence: TGTGCCAGCAGTTTATCCTGGGGTACAGGGGGCAATGTCGACTATGGCTACACCTTC.

V and J are TRBV18 and TRBJ1-3; 7 bases map to TRBD1. The junction had 9 bases not matched to a gene; V was cut back by 6 bases and J by 4 bases. Germline V gene data show CDR1 as KGHSH and CDR2 as LQKENI. This CDR3 has 15 amino acids. The CDR3 here is CASSRDSSAGNTIYF. For the CDR3, the DNA is TGTGCCAGCTCTCGGGACAGCAGCGCCGGAAACACCATATATTTT.

V gene TRBV29-1 combines with J gene TRBJ2-3, with 11 bases identical to TRBD2. Germline CDR1 SQVTM, CDR2 ANQGSEA. With 3 bases clipped from V and 2 bases from J, the junction kept 7 bases outside the gene matches. This CDR3 region has 16 residues. The CDR3 sequence is CSVEGLAGGSTDTQYF. The CDR3 DNA follows: TGCAGCGTTGAGGGTCTAGCGGGAGGTTCCACAGATACGCAGTATTTT.

This clone was observed a few times. This chain links TRBV7-3 with TRBJ2-2; TRBD1 agrees at 8 bases. Trimming removed 3 bases from V and 8 bases from J; junction bases left unmatched: 2. Germline CDR1 reads SGHTA; CDR2 reads FQGTGA. The CDR3 contains 13 residues. This chain's CDR3 is CASSLTGEGELFF. In nucleotides, the CDR3 is TGTGCCAGCAGCTTGACAGGGGAAGGGGAGCTGTTTTTT.

The chain uses TRBV30 and TRBJ2-7; D not certain. CDR3 length: 13 amino acids. The germline V gene has CDR1 GTSNPN and CDR2 SVGIG (reference sequence). V was cut by 0 bases and J by 6 bases, with 12 bases left in between. This chain's CDR3 is CAWSVDPAFEQYF. The DNA for the CDR3 is TGTGCCTGGAGTGTAGACCCGGCTTTCGAGCAGTACTTC.

The V gene is TRBV5-1, the J gene TRBJ2-1, with D unresolved. With 4 bases removed from V and 6 bases from J, the gap between germline ends came to 8 bases. The length of the CDR3 is 12 residues. Germline loops: CDR1 SGHRS, CDR2 YFSETQ. The CDR3 nucleotides are TGCGCCAGCAGCGACTTGGGCAATGAGCAGTTCTTC. Translated: CASSDLGNEQFF.

CDR3 sequence (DNA): TGCGCCAGCAGGGCAGGGGCCACGAACTCTGGAAACACCATATATTTT. This gives the protein CASRAGATNSGNTIYF. The genes are TRBV5-1 and TRBJ1-3, with D possibly TRBD1 on 6 matching bases. The CDR3 runs to 16 residues. The germline V gene has CDR1 SGHRS and CDR2 YFSETQ. V was cut by 5 bases and J by 0 bases, with 15 bases left in between.

J is TRBJ2-1 and V is TRBV7-8; D remains unclear. CDR1 and CDR2 (germline): SGHVS, FQNEAQ. The CDR3 runs 15 residues. Trimming removed 3 bases at V and 7 bases at J, with 16 bases between. The CDR3 sequence: CASSFITLVWNEQFF. CDR3 bases: TGTGCCAGCAGCTTTATCACGTTAGTTTGGAATGAGCAGTTCTTC. The complete variable domain, with remaining parts taken from reference TRBV7-8 and TRBJ2-1, reads GAGVSQSPRYKVAKRGQDVALRCDPISGHVSLFWYQQALGQGPEFLTYFQNEAQLDKSGLPSDRFFAERPEGSVSTLKIQRTQQEDSAVYLCASSFITLVWNEQFFGPGTRLTVL.

The chain has TRBV7-8 and TRBJ2-7, with D unclear. Trimming cost V 1 base and J 4 bases, with 20 bases left between them. This CDR3 has 17 residues. Germline V gene lookup returns CDR1 SGHVS and CDR2 FQNEAQ. Here the CDR3 DNA reads TGTGCCAGCAGCTTAGTAATACTGCCGGGCCTACCATACGAGCAGTACTTC. Translated: CASSLVILPGLPYEQYF.

The V and J genes are TRBV7-2 and TRBJ1-4; D unclear. This CDR3 comprises 15 residues. Germline CDR1 SGHTA, CDR2 FQGNSA. The V end was cut by 1 base, the J end by 1 base, with 7 bases between. CDR3 in DNA: TGTGCCAGCAGCTTAGTGGCGGGAACTAATGAAAAACTGTTTTTT. It is translated as CASSLVAGTNEKLFF.